This entry describes one T cell receptor beta chain. Its target is unknown. One junction end disagrees with the germline gene, perhaps due to a read error. Germline V lookup: CDR1 LGHDT, CDR2 YNNKEL (reference sequence). This CDR3 spans 14 amino acids. The data were obtained in a study of post-analysis software for immune sequencing data. Study as a whole: Recorded subtypes: relapsing-remitting, secondary progressive, progressive-relapsing; some patients unannotated.

Study-wide points: Same-batch preparations were strongly co-clustered by F measure. Five TRBV segments appeared more often in patients than in controls, and TRBV5-6, TRBV5-1 and TRBV20-1 were among these.

Each TCR beta cDNA library carried unique molecular identifiers. The authors obtained roughly 0.5 million cDNA molecules from approximately 0.91 to 9.4 million T cells. MiXCR, applied by TCRdb to the PCR reads, yields one record per CDR3 protein. The sample comprises about 260,000 distinct CDR3 sequences, 30% to 45% of which are singletons, and around 5% rests with the top ten. Sample: blood. The chain has TRBV3-1 and TRBJ1-1, with D perhaps TRBD1 (6 bases). This TCR was recovered from a girl aged 10-17 years with multiple sclerosis. CDR3 bases: TGTGCCAGCAGCAATCAGGGGCCGAACACTGAAGCTTCCTTT. It codes for CASSNQGPNTEASF.